This T cell receptor (beta chain) was captured by sequencing in a study of shared T cell receptors in the human thymus. V lost 4 bases, J lost 10 bases, and 19 bases lay in between. CDR3 length: 14 residues. CDR1 and CDR2 from the germline V gene are MGHRA and YSYEKL. The data were produced by immunoSEQ multiplex PCR, yet TCRdb's version contains in-frame clones alone and is incomplete. The sample holds approximately 730,000 clones; 70% to 90% are singletons and the top ten take approximately 0.01%. The data were also submitted as part of a second study, on human thymus T cells. Per that study: The thymus was resected at corrective cardiac surgery.

V usage is TRBV4-1 and J usage is TRBJ1-2; D gene ambiguous. The specimen was thymocytes. This TCR came from a girl under two years old with a congenital heart defect. CDR3 nucleotides: TGCGCCAGCAGCCCACTCGGCGGCGGGATGGACTACACCTTC. Protein: CASSPLGGGMDYTF.